The 14 T cell receptor beta chains below all came from one sample that was sequenced in a study of vaccination effects on CD4 cells after COVID-19. Only in-frame clones appear in the TCRdb table, and some are missing; sequencing was by immunoSEQ multiplex PCR. The sample lists around 26,000 clones, approximately 70% seen once, with over 8% in the top ten. With the ViraFEST assay, the study expanded antigen-specific CD4+ T cells using viral peptide pools, then sequenced them. Subsequent to a culture period of around 10 days, CD4+ T cells were isolated. It was two doses of either the BNT162b2 or mRNA-1273 vaccine that participants received. These receptors have no identified antigens. Sequences were derived from CD4+ T cells from PBMCs cultured with SARS-CoV-2 spike peptides, sampled after COVID-19 vaccination. The receptors derive from a human donor who received a COVID-19 vaccine.

The gene calls are TRBV2 and TRBJ2-2, with TRBD1 as a possible D gene (6 bases). V lost 6 bases to trimming and J lost 2 bases, with 25 bases between them. Germline CDR1 is SNHLY and CDR2 is FYNNEI. The CDR3 runs to 19 residues. CDR3 bases: TGTGCCAGCAGGAGGAAAAGAGGGGTAGAGGGGGTCAACACCGGGGAGCTGTTTTTT. This sequence encodes CASRRKRGVEGVNTGELFF.

This clone occurred once. The chain is built from TRBV6-1 and TRBJ2-5; D perhaps matches TRBD1 (5 bases). Trimming removed 0 bases at V and 5 bases at J, with 16 bases between. Germline values: CDR1 MNHNS, CDR2 SASEGT. This CDR3 spans 16 amino acids. CDR3 nucleotide sequence: TGTGCCAGCAGTGAAGCAGTGGGGCATGCATCGGAGACCCAGTACTTC. It translates to CASSEAVGHASETQYF.

The CDR3 DNA reads as TGTGCCAGCAGTAGGGACACCCAGGGCGAGCAGTACTTC. Encoded protein: CASSRDTQGEQYF. The chain couples TRBV6-5 to TRBJ2-7; TRBD1 is a possible D gene (6 bases). The germline V and J ends were trimmed by 5 bases and 6 bases, with 14 bases remaining between them. Germline V lookup: CDR1 MNHEY, CDR2 SVGAGI. The CDR3 contains 13 residues.

The V gene is TRBV6-6, the J gene TRBJ2-7; 8 bases line up with TRBD1. The V gene end was trimmed by 5 bases and the J gene end by 4 bases; junction bases not matched to a gene: 10. Per the germline V gene, CDR1 is MNHNY and CDR2 is SVGAGI (reference sequence). The CDR3 covers 15 residues. CDR3 coding DNA: TGTGCCAGCAGTCCATCATGGGACAGGACTTACGAGCAGTACTTC. Translating it yields CASSPSWDRTYEQYF.

J is TRBJ1-1 and V is TRBV5-4, with 11 positions matching TRBD1. Trimming removed 3 bases from V and 5 bases from J; junction bases left unmatched: 3. This CDR3 spans 14 amino acids. CDR1 and CDR2 (germline): SGHNT, YYREEE (reference sequence). The CDR3 reads CASSSGQGGTEAFF. The DNA of the CDR3 is TGTGCCAGCAGCTCGGGACAGGGGGGGACTGAAGCTTTCTTT.

Comments on this clone: Other DNA sequences in the same sample also yield this CDR3. This chain links TRBV10-3 with TRBJ1-3, with unresolved D. CDR1 and CDR2 (germline): ENHRY, SYGVKD. CDR3 length equals 15 residues. V lost 0 bases, J lost 0 bases, and 6 bases lay in between. The CDR3: CAISESGSSGNTIYF. CDR3 nucleotide sequence: TGTGCCATCAGTGAGTCCGGCAGCTCTGGAAACACCATATATTTT.

The chain carries TRBV5-1 and TRBJ2-7; tentative D call: TRBD1 (5 bases). The CDR3 totals 13 residues. V was shortened by 3 bases and J by 6 bases, with 13 bases between the two germline ends. CDR1 is SGHRS and CDR2 is YFSETQ in the germline V gene. This CDR3 reads CASSSLGLGEQYF. CDR3 bases: TGCGCCAGCAGCTCTTTGGGGCTAGGCGAGCAGTACTTC.

The sample holds a few counts of this clone. The rearrangement joins TRBV6-6 to TRBJ1-5; perhaps TRBD1 as D (6 bases). Per germline, CDR1 MNHNY and CDR2 SVGAGI (reference sequence). The CDR3 length is 14 residues. Deletions cut 2 bases from V and 11 bases from J, with 16 bases between. The CDR3 region is CASSYERGIEAQHF. As DNA, the CDR3 is TGTGCCAGCAGTTACGAAAGGGGGATCGAGGCCCAGCATTTT.

This clone was picked up a small number of times. The CDR3 loop is CASSERWVAEQFF. The CDR3 bases are TGTGCCAGCAGTGAAAGATGGGTGGCCGAGCAGTTCTTC. The rearrangement links TRBV2 to TRBJ2-1; no clear D gene. This CDR3 spans 13 amino acids. Trimming took off 2 bases at V and 10 bases at J, with 12 bases between the two ends. Germline V gene lookup returns CDR1 SNHLY and CDR2 FYNNEI.

The genes are TRBV18 and TRBJ1-2; 8 positions agree with TRBD1. The V gene end was trimmed by 6 bases and the J gene end by 5 bases; junction bases not matched to a gene: 14. The CDR3 runs 16 residues. CDR1 KGHSH and CDR2 LQKENI come from the germline V gene. CDR3 nucleotide sequence: TGTGCCAGCTCTGACAGTCTAGGGACAGGATTTTATGGCTACACCTTC. Translated: CASSDSLGTGFYGYTF. The full variable domain, with the rest looked up from reference TRBV18 and TRBJ1-2, is NAGVMQNPRHLVRRRGQEARLRCSPMKGHSHVYWYRQLPEEGLKFMVYLQKENIIDESGMPKERFSAEFPKEGPSILRIQQVVRGDSAAYFCASSDSLGTGFYGYTFGSGTRLTVV.

The V gene is TRBV5-1, the J gene TRBJ1-2, with 9 nucleotides matching TRBD1. The CDR3 length is 16 residues. V lost 3 bases, J lost 6 bases, and 12 bases stayed unmatched. Per the germline V gene, CDR1 is SGHRS and CDR2 is YFSETQ. CDR3 amino acids: CASSSFGSGQGDGYTF. The CDR3 DNA sequence: TGCGCCAGCAGCTCCTTTGGCTCGGGACAGGGCGATGGCTACACCTTC.

The rearrangement joins TRBV10-3 to TRBJ1-6; D perhaps matches TRBD1 (6 bases). The CDR3 runs 16 residues. The V end was cut by 6 bases, the J end by 4 bases, with 16 bases between. Germline V gene lookup returns CDR1 ENHRY and CDR2 SYGVKD. The CDR3 loop reads CAIRGGQGLYNSPLHF. The CDR3, as DNA: TGTGCCATCAGGGGGGGACAAGGCCTTTATAATTCACCCCTCCACTTT.

V and J are TRBV4-2 and TRBJ2-7; 8 positions agree with TRBD1. This CDR3 region has 16 residues. V shed 0 bases and J 3 bases; nucleotides not matched to a gene: 7. Germline loops: CDR1 LGHNA, CDR2 YNFKEQ. As DNA, the CDR3 is TGTGCCAGCAGCCAAGACCCAGGGGGCTCGAACTACGAGCAGTACTTC. Protein: CASSQDPGGSNYEQYF.

CDR3 in DNA: TGTGCCAGTAGTATATCGGGGAACACTGAAGCTTTCTTT. Its translation: CASSISGNTEAFF. The J gene is TRBJ1-1, the V gene TRBV19, with D unclear. CDR1 LNHDA and CDR2 SQIVND come from the germline V gene (reference sequence). Trimming shortened V by 2 bases and J by 1 base, and 5 bases separated the two germline ends. The CDR3 sequence is 13 residues long.